This TCR beta chain derives from a study of blood T cell repertoires in COVID-19. About the study: Spain, Italy and the United States supplied samples that represented acute and convalescent COVID-19.

J lost 1 base, V lost 4 bases, and 15 bases had no gene match. This CDR3 is built from 18 residues. Germline V CDR1 and CDR2: SGDLS, YYNGEE. Symptom resolution, clearance, or two negative PCRs marked the recovered donors of Cohort 3. Sequencing used immunoSEQ multiplex PCR; TCRdb keeps in-frame clones, though not all of them. This table has about 190,000 clones, around 80% appearing once. This receptor was taken from a woman in her fifties or sixties who had recovered from COVID-19. The sample comprised PBMCs or T cells enriched from blood (not recorded which). This sequence joins TRBV9 and TRBJ2-7; 9 bases match TRBD1. CDR3: CASSMGTGRSGGSYEQYF. DNA of the CDR3: TGTGCCAGCAGCATGGGGACAGGGCGGAGTGGGGGTTCCTACGAGCAGTACTTC.